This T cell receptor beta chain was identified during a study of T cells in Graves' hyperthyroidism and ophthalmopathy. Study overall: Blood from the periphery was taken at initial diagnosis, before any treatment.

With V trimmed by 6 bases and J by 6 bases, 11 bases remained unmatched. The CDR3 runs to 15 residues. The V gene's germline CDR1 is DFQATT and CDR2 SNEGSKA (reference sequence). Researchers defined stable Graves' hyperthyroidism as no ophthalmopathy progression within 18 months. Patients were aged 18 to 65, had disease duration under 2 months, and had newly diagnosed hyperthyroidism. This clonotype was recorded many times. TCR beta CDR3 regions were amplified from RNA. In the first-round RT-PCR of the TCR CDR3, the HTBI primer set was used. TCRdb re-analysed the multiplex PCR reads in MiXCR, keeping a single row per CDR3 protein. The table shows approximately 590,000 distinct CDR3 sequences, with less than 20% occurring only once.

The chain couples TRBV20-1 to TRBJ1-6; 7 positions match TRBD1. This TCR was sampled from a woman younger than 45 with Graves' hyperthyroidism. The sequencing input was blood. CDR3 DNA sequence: TGCAGTGCCCTCGACCCTAGGGGGCCTAATTCACCCCTCCACTTT. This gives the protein CSALDPRGPNSPLHF.